This TCR beta chain was captured in a study of T cell repertoires in cytomegalovirus infection. CDR1 is SGDLS, CDR2 YYNGEE, per germline. The V end was cut by 0 bases, the J end by 4 bases, with 7 bases between. CDR3 length equals 14 residues. Concerning this clonotype: Its matching antigen is unknown.

Study-level results: What dominated the ex vivo response were HLA-C-restricted CMV-specific TCR beta clonotypes. Individuals carrying CMV plus the relevant HLA were identified by cumulative frequency of public TCR beta families.

TCRdb recomputed calls from the reads with MiXCR, one row per CDR3 protein. The data show approximately 910,000 distinct CDR3 sequences, roughly 30% seen once. The sequencing here drew on cultured CD8+ T cells from PBMCs, taken from culture after CMV antigen stimulation. The gene calls are TRBV9 and TRBJ2-2; tentatively, D is TRBD1 or TRBD2 (5 bases each). The receptor was derived from a human donor in good health (CMV status not recorded). Some clones in this sample may be carry-over from other donors' samples. CDR3 DNA sequence: TGTGCCAGCAGCGTAGATGGGGGCACCGGGGAGCTGTTTTTT. The encoded protein is CASSVDGGTGELFF. Supplemented by reference TRBV9 and TRBJ2-2, the full variable domain reads DSGVTQTPKHLITATGQRVTLRCSPRSGDLSVYWYQQSLDQGLQFLIQYYNGEERAKGNILERFSAQQFPDLHSELNLSSLELGDSALYFCASSVDGGTGELFFGEGSRLTVL.